These 15 T cell receptor beta chains originate from one sample sequenced in a study of T-cell reconstitution after alpha-beta-depleted transplantation in children. Unique molecular identifiers were incorporated into the prepared TCRbeta library. TCRdb re-called the PCR reads with MiXCR, one entry per CDR3 protein. The data show 600,000 to 700,000 distinct CDR3 sequences, 13% seen once. Sequenced material: PBMCs, taken before TCRalphabeta/CD19-depleted stem cell transplant. These receptors were collected from a girl aged 2-10 years with congenital amegakaryocytic thrombocytopenia, due to receive a stem cell transplant.

V is TRBV23-1 and J is TRBJ2-3; TRBD2 might be the D (5 bases). TRBV23-1 has ORF status, its function being uncertain. The CDR3 is 14 amino acids. The V end lost 8 bases, the J end lost 2 bases, and 14 bases lay between the germline ends. The CDR3 protein is CASGCGRNTDTQYF. The CDR3 DNA sequence: TGCGCCAGCGGGTGCGGGCGAAACACAGATACGCAGTATTTT.

On this clonotype itself: An end of the junction does not agree with germline; a read error may underlie this. The chain recombines TRBV12-3 or TRBV12-4 with TRBJ2-7, with 9 bases aligning to TRBD2. CDR3 length equals 14 residues. CDR3 in amino acids: CASSLAGEVAEQYF. The CDR3 DNA is TGTGCCAGCAGCTTAGCGGGAGAAGTCGCCGAGCAGTACTTC.

This clonotype was picked up many times. The J gene is TRBJ2-1, the V gene TRBV27, with TRBD2 matching 9 bases. The trim removed 3 bases at V and 8 bases at J, leaving 5 bases unmatched. CDR3 length equals 14 residues. Germline CDR1 MNHEY, CDR2 SMNVEV (reference sequence). The CDR3 DNA reads as TGTGCCAGCAGTTTGGCTAGCGGGACCGATGAGCAGTTCTTC. Amino acid sequence: CASSLASGTDEQFF.

CDR3 sequence: CASSSETSGSEQYF. The CDR3 DNA is TGTGCCAGCAGTTCTGAGACTAGCGGCTCCGAGCAGTACTTC. This chain links TRBV12-3 or TRBV12-4 with TRBJ2-7; 9 positions match TRBD2. This CDR3 has 14 amino acids. With V trimmed by 4 bases and J by 6 bases, 7 bases remained unmatched.

This clonotype was observed at least ten times. The chain uses TRBV7-9 and TRBJ2-5; either TRBD1 or TRBD2 may fit D (5 bases each). V shed 2 bases and J shed 0 bases, with 10 bases lying between them. CDR1 and CDR2 (germline): SEHNR, FQNEAQ (reference sequence). CDR3 length: 15 residues. The CDR3 region has the DNA TGTGCCAGCAGCTTATCCGGGACGGACCAAGAGACCCAGTACTTC. This encodes CASSLSGTDQETQYF.

The table lists this clonotype with many counts. This sequence joins TRBV28 and TRBJ2-1; TRBD1 matches 7 bases. The CDR3 contains 17 residues. CDR1 MDHEN and CDR2 SYDVKM come from the germline V gene. Germline trimming cut 6 bases from V and 0 bases from J; bases unmatched to any gene: 11. As DNA, the CDR3 is TGTGCCAGCAGACCCTCGCCCGGGGACAGCTCCTACAATGAGCAGTTCTTC. As protein: CASRPSPGDSSYNEQFF.

This clonotype has more than one count but fewer than ten. V is TRBV20-1 and J is TRBJ1-6, with D tentatively TRBD1 (5 bases). Germline CDR1 and CDR2: DFQATT and SNEGSKA (reference sequence). The CDR3 totals 16 residues. Trimming left V 0 bases short and J 9 bases short, with 18 bases between. Here the CDR3 DNA reads TGCAGTGCTAGAGACCAAACCGGGGACCTTTCTTCACCCCTCCACTTT. This gives the protein CSARDQTGDLSSPLHF.

In this sample, this clonotype turned up many times. The gene calls are TRBV10-3 and TRBJ2-3, with a tentative D call TRBD1 (6 bases). V dropped 10 bases and J dropped 2 bases, with 16 bases sitting between them. This CDR3 contains 14 residues. Germline values: CDR1 ENHRY, CDR2 SYGVKD. The chain's CDR3 is CATHTGLITDTQYF. In DNA form, the CDR3 reads TGTGCCACCCATACAGGGTTAATCACAGATACGCAGTATTTT.

This clonotype was seen only a few times. A read error may explain this, as a much larger clone is one base away. The chain links TRBV12-3 or TRBV12-4 to TRBJ2-3; perhaps TRBD2 as D (6 bases). Trimming cost V 5 bases and J 2 bases, with 11 bases left between them. CDR3 length: 14 residues. DNA for the CDR3: TGTGCCAGCAGTCCGGGACTCATCACAGATACGCAGTATTTT. This codes for CASSPGLITDTQYF.

This clonotype has a count of ten or more. V is TRBV6-6 and J is TRBJ2-2, with 8 bases fitting TRBD2. CDR1 is MNHNY and CDR2 is SVGAGI in the germline V gene (reference sequence). The junction had 7 bases not matched to a gene; V was cut back by 7 bases and J by 9 bases. The CDR3 length is 13 residues. As DNA, the CDR3 is TGTGCCAGCACCCTTATTAGCGGGAGGGAGCTGTTTTTT. This sequence encodes CASTLISGRELFF.

The genes are TRBV5-6 and TRBJ2-3, with 10 bases aligning to TRBD2. CDR3 size: 17 residues. Germline loops: CDR1 SGHDT, CDR2 YYEEEE. V was clipped by 4 bases and J by 7 bases; unmatched bases: 15. CDR3 nucleotide sequence: TGTGCCAGCAGCCGCCCGCTGATTAGCGGGAGGCCGCATACGCAGTATTTT. It encodes CASSRPLISGRPHTQYF.

This clonotype was detected ten times or more. V gene TRBV5-6 combines with J gene TRBJ2-1, with D possibly being TRBD2 (6 bases). Germline CDR1 reads SGHDT; CDR2 reads YYEEEE. V was clipped by 10 bases and J by 3 bases, with 17 bases between them. CDR3 length equals 14 residues. The CDR3 DNA is TGTGCCGGCCCTAGGGACTTTGGCTACAATGAGCAGTTCTTC. This translates into CAGPRDFGYNEQFF.

This clonotype was seen more than once but under ten times. The CDR3 here is CASSQDFPVYEQYF. In DNA form, the CDR3 reads TGTGCCAGCAGCCAGGACTTCCCAGTCTACGAGCAGTACTTC. This rearrangement joins TRBV14 to TRBJ2-7; maybe TRBD2 (5 bases). V gave up 3 bases and J gave up 3 bases, with 12 bases separating them. Germline values: CDR1 SGHDN, CDR2 FVKESK. The CDR3 spans 14 residues.

This clonotype was recorded many times. The V call is TRBV12-3 or TRBV12-4, the J call TRBJ2-1; 15 nucleotides line up with TRBD2. J gave up 9 bases and V 5 bases, and 8 bases lay outside the gene matches. The CDR3 runs 16 residues. CDR3 in DNA: TGTGCCAGCAGTCCTAATGGACTAGCGGGAGGGCCTGAGCAGTTCTTC. It codes for CASSPNGLAGGPEQFF.

This clonotype was observed a few times. The genes are TRBV5-1 and TRBJ1-1; 7 bases are shared with TRBD1. With 2 bases clipped from V and 3 bases from J, the junction kept 16 bases outside the gene matches. Germline CDR1 and CDR2: SGHRS and YFSETQ. The CDR3 sequence is 18 residues long. In DNA, the CDR3 is TGCGCCAGCAGCTTCTCGGACAGGCCGCGTGTTGTCCACACTGAAGCTTTCTTT. Amino acids: CASSFSDRPRVVHTEAFF.